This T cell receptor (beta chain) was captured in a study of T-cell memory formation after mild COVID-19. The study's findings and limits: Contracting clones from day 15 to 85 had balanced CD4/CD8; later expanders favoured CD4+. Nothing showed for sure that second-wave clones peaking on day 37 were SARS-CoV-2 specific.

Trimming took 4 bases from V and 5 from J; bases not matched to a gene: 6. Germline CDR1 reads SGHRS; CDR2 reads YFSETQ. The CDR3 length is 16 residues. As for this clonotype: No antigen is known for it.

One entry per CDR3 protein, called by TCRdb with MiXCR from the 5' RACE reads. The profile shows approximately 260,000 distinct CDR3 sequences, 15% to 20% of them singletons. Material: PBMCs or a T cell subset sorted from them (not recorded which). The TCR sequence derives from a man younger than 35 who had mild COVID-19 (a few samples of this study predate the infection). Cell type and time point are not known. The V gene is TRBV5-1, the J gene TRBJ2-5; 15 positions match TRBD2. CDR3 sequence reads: CASSHGLAGGLETQYF. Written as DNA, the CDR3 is TGCGCCAGCAGCCACGGACTAGCGGGGGGGCTGGAGACCCAGTACTTC.